These T cell receptor beta chains were read from a single sample in a study of blood T cell repertoires in COVID-19. Using immunoSEQ multiplex PCR, the repertoire was profiled, and TCRdb retains in-frame clones only, with some absent. This sample has roughly 340,000 clones, with roughly 90% found just once. The material sequenced was peripheral blood. Every receptor here comes from a woman in her 30s with COVID-19, enrolled during active disease. Both conserved end residues are part of each CDR3. A D gene is named only where the DNA matches it firmly. Size tells how often a clone was seen (once, few, many) or the class of an expanded clone, and some rows leave it out.

DNA | CDR3 | size | J | V | D
TGCGCCAGCAGCCAATATGACAGGGGTCAGCCCCAGCATTTT | CASSQYDRGQPQHF | . | TRBJ1-5 | TRBV4-1 | TRBD1
TGTGCCAGCAGCCACGGGGGAGCCGCGGCAGATACGCAGTATTTT | CASSHGGAAADTQYF | . | TRBJ2-3 | TRBV7-9 | .
TGTGCCAGCAGCCCAGGGGGGTACAACACTGAAGCTTTCTTT | CASSPGGYNTEAFF | once | TRBJ1-1 | TRBV2 | TRBD1
TGTGCCAGCAGCATGGGACTAGCGGGATCCACCGGGGAGCTGTTTTTT | CASSMGLAGSTGELFF | . | TRBJ2-2 | TRBV9 | TRBD2
TGTGCCAGCAGTTCCTGGGACAGGCGACTGTTTTTT | CASSSWDRRLFF | . | TRBJ1-4 | TRBV28 | TRBD1
TGTGCCAGCAGCGGGACTAGCGGAACCTACAATGAGCAGTTCTTC | CASSGTSGTYNEQFF | . | TRBJ2-1 | TRBV5-4 | TRBD2
TGTGCCAGCAGTTCCCTCGGGACAGGGGGGTTTCTGTATGGCTACACCTTC | CASSSLGTGGFLYGYTF | . | TRBJ1-2 | TRBV28 | TRBD1
TGCGCCAGCAGCTTGGATGGCCAGGGGAACTATGGCTACACCTTC | CASSLDGQGNYGYTF | . | TRBJ1-2 | TRBV5-1 | .
TGCAGCGTTAAGGGTCAGGGGGCGGATGAGCAGTTCTTC | CSVKGQGADEQFF | . | TRBJ2-1 | TRBV29-1 | TRBD1
TGTGCCTCGCTTAGCGGGACCTCCTACAATGAGCAGTTCTTC | CASLSGTSYNEQFF | . | TRBJ2-1 | TRBV30 | TRBD2
TGTGCCAGCAGCCAAGAGTCCAGCTCCTACAATGAGCAGTTCTTC | CASSQESSSYNEQFF | . | TRBJ2-1 | TRBV14 | .
TGTGCCAGTAGTTCAGGTCTAGCGGGAGACCGGGAGTATTTT | CASSSGLAGDREYF | few | TRBJ2-3 | TRBV19 | TRBD2
TGTGCCAGCAGCCGGGGACTTCAAGAGACCCAGTACTTC | CASSRGLQETQYF | . | TRBJ2-5 | TRBV6-2/TRBV6-3 | .
TGTGCCAGCAGCTTGGCCAGGGGGCCCGGAAACACCATATATTTT | CASSLARGPGNTIYF | . | TRBJ1-3 | TRBV5-4 | TRBD1
TGTGCCAGCAGTTTACGCCGGGAACAGAAAGATGTGGGCAGGATAATCCAGCCCCAGCATTTT | CASSLRREQKDVGRIIQPQHF | . | TRBJ1-5 | TRBV28 | .
TGTGCCAGCAGCCAAGTTCTACCCCTCCACTTT | CASSQVLPLHF | . | TRBJ1-6 | TRBV3-1/TRBV3-2 | .
TGTGCCATCAGAGCGACAGGGAATAGGGTGGAGCAGTACTTC | CAIRATGNRVEQYF | . | TRBJ2-7 | TRBV10-3 | TRBD1
TGTGCCACCAGCAGAGTAGGAGGGAGAGGTAACACCGGGGAGCTGTTTTTT | CATSRVGGRGNTGELFF | . | TRBJ2-2 | TRBV15 | .
TGCAGCGTTGAAGAGGCTTCAGGGGGGAACACTGAAGCTTTCTTT | CSVEEASGGNTEAFF | . | TRBJ1-1 | TRBV29-1 | TRBD1
TGTGCCAGCAGCGGTTACTATTCGCGTCGCGATGAGCAGTTCTTC | CASSGYYSRRDEQFF | . | TRBJ2-1 | TRBV7-9 | .
TGTGCCAGCAGCCCGACAGGGGGCTCTGGAAACACCATATATTTT | CASSPTGGSGNTIYF | . | TRBJ1-3 | TRBV7-9 | TRBD1
TGTGCCAGCAATGGTCGAGCGACAGATACGCAGTATTTT | CASNGRATDTQYF | . | TRBJ2-3 | TRBV2 | .
TGTGCCAGCAGTGGACAGGAGAGCTCCTACGAGCAGTACTTC | CASSGQESSYEQYF | . | TRBJ2-7 | TRBV7-9 | TRBD1
TGCGCCAGCAGCTCAATAGGGACTAGCGGGAACTCGTTCTTC | CASSSIGTSGNSFF | . | TRBJ2-1 | TRBV5-1 | TRBD2
TGTGCCAGCAGCCCGGTTGAGGAAGGCTACACCTTC | CASSPVEEGYTF | . | TRBJ1-2 | TRBV7-9 | .
TGCGCCAGCAGCGTTACAGCGGGCACTGAAGCTTTCTTT | CASSVTAGTEAFF | once | TRBJ1-1 | TRBV5-1 | .
TGCGCCAGCAGCCAAGGAGGGACAGGGAATTCACCCCTCCACTTT | CASSQGGTGNSPLHF | few | TRBJ1-6 | TRBV4-3 | TRBD1
TGTGCCAGCAGTGAGGCTTCGAACACTGAAGCTTTCTTT | CASSEASNTEAFF | . | TRBJ1-1 | TRBV2 | .
TGTGCCAGCAGCTTAGAGGCAGGGCGGAACACTGAAGCTTTCTTT | CASSLEAGRNTEAFF | . | TRBJ1-1 | TRBV9 | .
TGTGCCAGCAGCGGAAGCAGCGGACTCGACTCCCGCGGTGAGCAGTTCTTC | CASSGSSGLDSRGEQFF | few | TRBJ2-1 | TRBV5-4 | .
TGTGCCAGCAGTTACTCTCACAGGGGTTCACCCCTCCACTTT | CASSYSHRGSPLHF | . | TRBJ1-6 | TRBV6-5 | TRBD1
TGTGCCAGTAGTCTCCGGGACTATGGCTACACCTTC | CASSLRDYGYTF | . | TRBJ1-2 | TRBV19 | .
TGTGCCAGCAGCTGGCGGGGTCAAGAGACCCAGTACTTC | CASSWRGQETQYF | . | TRBJ2-5 | TRBV7-9 | .
TGCGCCAGCAGCTTGGGGACAGGCACTTCCCAAGAGACCCAGTACTTC | CASSLGTGTSQETQYF | . | TRBJ2-5 | TRBV5-1 | TRBD1
TGTGCCATCAGAAACCCCGTAGCGGGGGGCCAAGAGACCCAGTACTTC | CAIRNPVAGGQETQYF | . | TRBJ2-5 | TRBV10-3 | TRBD2
TGTGCCAGCAGCTTTCGGACTAGCGGGGGACCCTACGAGCAGTACTTC | CASSFRTSGGPYEQYF | . | TRBJ2-7 | TRBV11-2 | TRBD2
TGTGCCAGCAGCCCCCCCCTGCGGATGACTGAAGCTTTCTTT | CASSPPLRMTEAFF | . | TRBJ1-1 | TRBV5-5 | .
TGTGCCAGTTGGACAACTAACTATGGCTACACCTTC | CASWTTNYGYTF | . | TRBJ1-2 | TRBV27 | .
TGTGCCAGCAGCTTAGTAGAGGGAGGTGAGCAGTTCTTC | CASSLVEGGEQFF | . | TRBJ2-1 | TRBV7-2 | .
TGTGCCAGCAGAAGGACAGACAATGGCTACACCTTC | CASRRTDNGYTF | . | TRBJ1-2 | TRBV6-5 | .
TGTGCCACCAGTGGGGGGCGCAGGCCTAGCGGGAGGGCAGAGACCCAGTACTTC | CATSGGRRPSGRAETQYF | . | TRBJ2-5 | TRBV24-1 | TRBD2
TGTGCCAGCAGCGGTCTAGTATCGACTGAAGCTTTCTTT | CASSGLVSTEAFF | . | TRBJ1-1 | TRBV7-9 | .
TGCGCCAGCAGCTTGTCAGGGACAGGGGTATCAACTGAAGCTTTCTTT | CASSLSGTGVSTEAFF | . | TRBJ1-1 | TRBV5-1 | TRBD1
TGTGCCAGCAGCAGGTACAGGGATAGCAATCAGCCCCAGCATTTT | CASSRYRDSNQPQHF | . | TRBJ1-5 | TRBV21-1 | .
TGCGCCAGCAGCCAGAAAAGCGGGGGTCCCTACAATGAGCAGTTCTTC | CASSQKSGGPYNEQFF | . | TRBJ2-1 | TRBV10-1 | TRBD2
TGTGCCAGCAGCCAAGGAATTAGCGGGGGGTTTGGGGAGACCCAGTACTTC | CASSQGISGGFGETQYF | . | TRBJ2-5 | TRBV3-1/TRBV3-2 | TRBD2
TGTGCCAGCAGCTTTGACAGGGACGATACGCAGTATTTT | CASSFDRDDTQYF | . | TRBJ2-3 | TRBV7-9 | TRBD1
TGTGCCAGCAGCTCGGGACTAGCGGGAGGTGAGCAGTTCTTC | CASSSGLAGGEQFF | once | TRBJ2-1 | TRBV11-3 | TRBD2
TGTGCCAGCAGCTTAGTGAGGACAGAGAATTCACCCCTCCACTTT | CASSLVRTENSPLHF | . | TRBJ1-6 | TRBV7-8 | .
TGTGCCAGCAGCCAACCTCTCGGGGGAGCAGGGAAGGAGGAGACCCAGTACTTC | CASSQPLGGAGKEETQYF | . | TRBJ2-5 | TRBV4-2 | .
TGTGCCAGCAGCAGAGAGACAGGGGGCCGAGAGACCCAGTACTTC | CASSRETGGRETQYF | once | TRBJ2-5 | TRBV7-9 | TRBD1
TGTGCCAGCACCCGAGGGCTCGATACGCAGTATTTT | CASTRGLDTQYF | . | TRBJ2-3 | TRBV12-3/TRBV12-4 | .
TGCGCCAGCAGCCAAGTACACAGCGGCCAAGAGACCCAGTACTTC | CASSQVHSGQETQYF | few | TRBJ2-5 | TRBV4-3 | .
TGTGCCAGCAGTGCCAGCGGGGCCAAATACAATGAGCAGTTCTTC | CASSASGAKYNEQFF | . | TRBJ2-1 | TRBV7-6 | TRBD2
TGCAGCGTTGGGAGCGGGAGGAGCACAGATACGCAGTATTTT | CSVGSGRSTDTQYF | . | TRBJ2-3 | TRBV29-1 | TRBD2
TGTGCCAGCAGCCAGACTAGCGGGGGGGCGGCTGAGCAGTTCTTC | CASSQTSGGAAEQFF | . | TRBJ2-1 | TRBV3-1/TRBV3-2 | TRBD2
TGTGCCAGCAGTGAAGAACTAGCGGGACCCGACGAGACCCAGTACTTC | CASSEELAGPDETQYF | few | TRBJ2-5 | TRBV2 | TRBD2
TGTGCTAGTGTCCGAGAGGGGGCAACAAGCTATGGCTACACCTTC | CASVREGATSYGYTF | . | TRBJ1-2 | TRBV12-5 | TRBD1
TGTGCCAGCAGCCAAGATTCAGGGTCTGCCTTC | CASSQDSGSAF | . | TRBJ1-2 | TRBV3-1/TRBV3-2 | .
TGTGCCAGCAGCCAAGACAGGGACCTGCCTTTAGGCTACACCTTC | CASSQDRDLPLGYTF | few | TRBJ1-2 | TRBV6-4 | TRBD1